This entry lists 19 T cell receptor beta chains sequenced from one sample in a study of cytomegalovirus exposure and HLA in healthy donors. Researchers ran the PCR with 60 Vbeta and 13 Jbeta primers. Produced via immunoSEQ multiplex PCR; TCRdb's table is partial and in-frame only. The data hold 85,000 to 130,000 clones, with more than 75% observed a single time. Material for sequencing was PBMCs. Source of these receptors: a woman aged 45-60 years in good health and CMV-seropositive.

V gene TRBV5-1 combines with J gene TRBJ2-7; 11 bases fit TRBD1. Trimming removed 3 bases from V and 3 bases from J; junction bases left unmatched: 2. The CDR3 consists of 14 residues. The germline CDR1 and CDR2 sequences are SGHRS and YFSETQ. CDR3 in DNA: TGCGCCAGCAGCTACGGGACAGGGGGCTACGAGCAGTACTTC. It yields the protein CASSYGTGGYEQYF.

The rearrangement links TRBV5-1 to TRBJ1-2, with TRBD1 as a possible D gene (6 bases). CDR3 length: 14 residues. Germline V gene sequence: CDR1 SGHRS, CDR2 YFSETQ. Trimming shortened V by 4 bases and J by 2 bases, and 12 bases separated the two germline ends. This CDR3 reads CASSQQGWNYGYTF. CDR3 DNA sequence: TGCGCCAGCAGCCAACAGGGATGGAACTATGGCTACACCTTC.

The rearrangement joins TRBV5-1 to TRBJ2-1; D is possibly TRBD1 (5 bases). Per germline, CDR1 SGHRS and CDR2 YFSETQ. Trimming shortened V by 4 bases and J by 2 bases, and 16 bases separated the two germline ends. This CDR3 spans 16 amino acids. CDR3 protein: CASSPGLTAAYNEQFF. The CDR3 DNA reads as TGCGCCAGCAGCCCTGGGTTGACAGCAGCCTACAATGAGCAGTTCTTC.

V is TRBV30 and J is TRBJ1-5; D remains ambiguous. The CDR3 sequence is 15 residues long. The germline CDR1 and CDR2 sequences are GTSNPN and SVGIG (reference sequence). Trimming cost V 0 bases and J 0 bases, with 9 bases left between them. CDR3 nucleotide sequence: TGTGCCTGGAGTGTGGCGGGGTATAGCAATCAGCCCCAGCATTTT. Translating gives CAWSVAGYSNQPQHF.

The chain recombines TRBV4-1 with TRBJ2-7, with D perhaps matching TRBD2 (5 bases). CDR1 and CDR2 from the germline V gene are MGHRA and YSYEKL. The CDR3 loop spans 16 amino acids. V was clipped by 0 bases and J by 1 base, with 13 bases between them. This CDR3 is CASSQDSGIGSYEQYF. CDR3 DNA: TGCGCCAGCAGCCAAGATTCCGGGATTGGGTCCTACGAGCAGTACTTC.

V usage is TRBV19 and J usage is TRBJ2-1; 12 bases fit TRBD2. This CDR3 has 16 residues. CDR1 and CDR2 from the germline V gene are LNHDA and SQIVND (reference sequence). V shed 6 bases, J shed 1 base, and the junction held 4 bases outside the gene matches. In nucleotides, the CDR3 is TGTGCCAGTAGCCCTAGCGGGGGGGCGTCCTACAATGAGCAGTTCTTC. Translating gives CASSPSGGASYNEQFF.

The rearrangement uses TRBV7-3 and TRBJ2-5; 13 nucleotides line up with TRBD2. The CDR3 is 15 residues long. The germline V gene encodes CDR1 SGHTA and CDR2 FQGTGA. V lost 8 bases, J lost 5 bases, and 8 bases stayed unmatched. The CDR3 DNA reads TGTGCCAGCGGTACAGGACTAGCGGGGGCCGAGACCCAGTACTTC. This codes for CASGTGLAGAETQYF.

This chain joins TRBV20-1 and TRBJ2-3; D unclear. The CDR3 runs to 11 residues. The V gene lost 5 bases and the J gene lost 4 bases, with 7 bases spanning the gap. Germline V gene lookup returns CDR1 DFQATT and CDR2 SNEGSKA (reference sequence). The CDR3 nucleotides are TGCAGTGCTCCCTTCCCAGATACGCAGTATTTT. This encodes CSAPFPDTQYF.

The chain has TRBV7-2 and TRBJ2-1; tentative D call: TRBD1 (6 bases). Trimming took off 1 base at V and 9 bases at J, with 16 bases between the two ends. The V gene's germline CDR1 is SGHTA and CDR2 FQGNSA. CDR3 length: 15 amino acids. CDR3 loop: CASSLVWQGSGEQFF. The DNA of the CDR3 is TGTGCCAGCAGCTTAGTCTGGCAGGGGTCCGGTGAGCAGTTCTTC.

CDR3 DNA: TGTGCCAGCTCGCCTAATCGACAGGGGGCGGACTCTGGCTACACCTTC. Protein: CASSPNRQGADSGYTF. V is TRBV18 and J is TRBJ1-2; 10 bases match TRBD1. The CDR3 spans 16 residues. CDR1 and CDR2 from the germline V gene are KGHSH and LQKENI. Trimming removed 6 bases from V and 7 bases from J; junction bases left unmatched: 14. Together with reference TRBV18 and TRBJ1-2, the CDR3 gives the full variable domain: NAGVMQNPRHLVRRRGQEARLRCSPMKGHSHVYWYRQLPEEGLKFMVYLQKENIIDESGMPKERFSAEFPKEGPSILRIQQVVRGDSAAYFCASSPNRQGADSGYTFGSGTRLTVV.

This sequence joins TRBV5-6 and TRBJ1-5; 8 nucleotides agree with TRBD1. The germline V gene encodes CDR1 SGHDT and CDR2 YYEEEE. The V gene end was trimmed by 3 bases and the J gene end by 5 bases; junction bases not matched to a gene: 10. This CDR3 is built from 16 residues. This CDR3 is CASSSVGQATDQPQHF. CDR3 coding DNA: TGTGCCAGCAGCTCAGTGGGACAGGCGACCGATCAGCCCCAGCATTTT.

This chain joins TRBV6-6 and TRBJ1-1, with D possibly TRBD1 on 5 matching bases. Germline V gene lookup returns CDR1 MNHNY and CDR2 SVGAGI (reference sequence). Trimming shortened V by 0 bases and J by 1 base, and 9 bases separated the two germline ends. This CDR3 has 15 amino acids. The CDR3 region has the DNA TGTGCCAGCAGTTACTCGTCCCAGGGGAACACTGAAGCTTTCTTT. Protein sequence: CASSYSSQGNTEAFF.

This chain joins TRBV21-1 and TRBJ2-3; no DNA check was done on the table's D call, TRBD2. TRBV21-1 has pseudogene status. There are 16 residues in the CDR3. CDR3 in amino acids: CASSKVAHNSTDTQYF. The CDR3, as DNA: TGTGCCAGCAGCAAAGTAGCTCATAATAGCACAGATACGCAGTATTTT.

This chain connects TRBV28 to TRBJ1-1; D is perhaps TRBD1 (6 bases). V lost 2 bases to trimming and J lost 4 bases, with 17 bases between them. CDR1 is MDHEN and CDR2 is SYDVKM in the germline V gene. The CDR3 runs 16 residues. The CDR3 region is CASSLVRTAPITEAFF. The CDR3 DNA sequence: TGTGCCAGCAGTTTAGTGAGGACAGCCCCGATCACTGAAGCTTTCTTT.

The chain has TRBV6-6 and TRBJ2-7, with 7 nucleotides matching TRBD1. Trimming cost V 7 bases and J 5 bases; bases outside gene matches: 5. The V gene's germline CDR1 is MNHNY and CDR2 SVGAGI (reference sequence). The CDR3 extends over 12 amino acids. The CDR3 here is CASTTQGNEQYF. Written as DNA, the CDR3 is TGTGCCAGCACCACACAGGGGAACGAGCAGTACTTC.

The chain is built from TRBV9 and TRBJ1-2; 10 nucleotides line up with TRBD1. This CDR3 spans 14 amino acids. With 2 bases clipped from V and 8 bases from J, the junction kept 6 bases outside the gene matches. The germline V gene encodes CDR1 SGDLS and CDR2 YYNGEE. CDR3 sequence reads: CASSVGQGSMGYTF. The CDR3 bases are TGTGCCAGCAGCGTGGGACAGGGGTCTATGGGCTACACCTTC.

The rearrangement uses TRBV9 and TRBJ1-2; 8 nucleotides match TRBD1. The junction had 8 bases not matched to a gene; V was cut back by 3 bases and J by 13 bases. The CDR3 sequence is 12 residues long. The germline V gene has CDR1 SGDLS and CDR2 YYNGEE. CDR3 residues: CASSALRGPITF. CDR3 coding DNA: TGTGCCAGCAGCGCCCTCAGGGGGCCTATCACCTTC.

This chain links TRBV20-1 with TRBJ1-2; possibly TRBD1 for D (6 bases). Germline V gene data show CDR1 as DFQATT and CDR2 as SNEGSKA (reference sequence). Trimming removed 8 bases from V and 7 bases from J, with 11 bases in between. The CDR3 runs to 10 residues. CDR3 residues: CSPRGGGYTF. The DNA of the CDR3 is TGCAGTCCCCGAGGGGGTGGCTACACCTTC.

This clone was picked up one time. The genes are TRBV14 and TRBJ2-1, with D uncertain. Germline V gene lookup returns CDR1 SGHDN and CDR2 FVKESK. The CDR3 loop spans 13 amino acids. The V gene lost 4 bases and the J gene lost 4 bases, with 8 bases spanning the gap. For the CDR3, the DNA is TGTGCCAGCAGCCTCGGTCTTTACAATGAGCAGTTCTTC. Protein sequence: CASSLGLYNEQFF.